The 10 T cell receptor beta chains below all came from one sample that was sequenced in a study of shared clonotypes between healthy human individuals. Selected positively for CCR7 and CD45RO-negative, naive CD8 cells excluded terminally differentiated effector memory CD45RA+ cells. Using immunoSEQ multiplex PCR, the repertoire was profiled, and TCRdb retains in-frame clones only, with some absent. The repertoire holds roughly 2,000,000 clones, with just under 95% as singletons. The specimen sequenced was naive CD8+ T cells sorted from blood. The receptor set was obtained from a young man in good health.

This clone was seen only a few times. The J gene is TRBJ2-1, the V gene TRBV19, with 8 bases fitting TRBD2. The V and J ends lost 0 bases and 0 bases, in that order; junction bases with no gene match: 1. Germline values: CDR1 LNHDA, CDR2 SQIVND (reference sequence). This CDR3 is 16 amino acids long. This chain's CDR3 is CASSIDREGSYNEQFF. For the CDR3, the DNA is TGTGCCAGTAGTATAGATCGGGAGGGCTCCTACAATGAGCAGTTCTTC.

The V and J genes are TRBV4-1 and TRBJ1-4; 8 positions agree with TRBD1. Trimming took 4 bases from V and 6 from J; bases not matched to a gene: 10. Germline-derived CDR1 and CDR2 are MGHRA and YSYEKL. This CDR3 comprises 16 residues. CDR3 region: CASSLTIQGVDEKLFF. CDR3 sequence (DNA): TGCGCCAGCAGCCTCACCATACAGGGGGTGGATGAAAAACTGTTTTTT.

This sequence joins TRBV9 and TRBJ1-4; D gene unclear. With 1 base removed from V and 0 bases from J, the gap between germline ends came to 7 bases. This CDR3 spans 15 amino acids. Looked up from germline, CDR1 is SGDLS and CDR2 is YYNGEE. The CDR3 DNA reads as TGTGCCAGCAGCGTAAGAAATGCAACTAATGAAAAACTGTTTTTT. This sequence encodes CASSVRNATNEKLFF.

The V and J genes are TRBV10-2 and TRBJ2-3, with a possible D match to TRBD2 (5 bases). There are 14 residues in the CDR3. Germline V lookup: CDR1 WSHSY, CDR2 SAAADI. The germline V and J ends were trimmed by 7 bases and 0 bases, with 11 bases remaining between them. For the CDR3, the DNA is TGCGCCAGCACCAGCGGACCTAGCACAGATACGCAGTATTTT. Translation: CASTSGPSTDTQYF.

J is TRBJ2-5 and V is TRBV6-5; a possible D gene is TRBD2 (5 bases). Trimming removed 0 bases from V and 3 bases from J, with 8 bases in between. CDR1 and CDR2 (germline): MNHEY, SVGAGI. The CDR3 length is 14 residues. The CDR3 DNA reads TGTGCCAGCAGTTACTCGTCGGGGAAAGAGACCCAGTACTTC. It yields the protein CASSYSSGKETQYF.

The rearrangement uses TRBV5-6 and TRBJ2-2; D is possibly TRBD2 (6 bases). Trimming pared 3 bases from V and 6 bases from J, leaving 9 bases between. Per germline, CDR1 SGHDT and CDR2 YYEEEE. CDR3 length: 13 amino acids. The CDR3 loop reads CASSWGEAGELFF. Written as DNA, the CDR3 is TGTGCCAGCAGCTGGGGGGAGGCCGGGGAGCTGTTTTTT.

This clone is a singleton in its sample. The J gene is TRBJ2-1, the V gene TRBV4-3; D perhaps matches TRBD2 (5 bases). The V end lost 3 bases, the J end lost 0 bases, and 18 bases lay between the germline ends. The CDR3 runs to 18 residues. CDR1 and CDR2 from the germline V gene are LGHNA and YSLEER. CDR3 loop: CASSQTPLGVSSYNEQFF. CDR3 sequence (DNA): TGCGCCAGCAGCCAGACCCCCCTCGGGGTCAGCTCCTACAATGAGCAGTTCTTC.

The V and J genes are TRBV19 and TRBJ2-7; D might be TRBD2 (5 bases). Germline assignment: CDR1 LNHDA and CDR2 SQIVND (reference sequence). The germline V and J ends were trimmed by 5 bases and 3 bases, with 11 bases remaining between them. The CDR3 is made up of 13 amino acids. The chain's CDR3 is CASSPGTYYEQYF. CDR3 sequence (DNA): TGTGCCAGTAGTCCGGGAACATACTACGAGCAGTACTTC.

The chain links TRBV6-1 to TRBJ2-3; 9 bases are a match to TRBD2. Trimming removed 1 base from V and 5 bases from J; junction bases left unmatched: 7. Germline assignment: CDR1 MNHNS and CDR2 SASEGT. The CDR3 extends over 16 amino acids. The DNA for the CDR3 is TGTGCCAGCAGTGAAGTGATAGCGGGGGCTGGAGATACGCAGTATTTT. This translates into CASSEVIAGAGDTQYF.

V and J are TRBV6-6 and TRBJ2-1, with 10 bases matching TRBD2. CDR1 MNHNY and CDR2 SVGAGI come from the germline V gene (reference sequence). The trim removed 0 bases at V and 7 bases at J, leaving 3 bases unmatched. The CDR3 consists of 15 residues. CDR3 sequence (DNA): TGTGCCAGCAGTTACTCCGCACTAGCGGGGAATGAGCAGTTCTTC. This translates into CASSYSALAGNEQFF.